This T cell receptor (beta chain) comes out of a study of T cells in Graves' hyperthyroidism and ophthalmopathy. Overall study: The initial diagnosis was the point when peripheral blood was collected, ahead of any treatment.

Study results and limitations: The majority of expanded thyroid clonotypes above 0.001 also appeared in blood.

CDR1 KGHDR and CDR2 SFDVKD come from the germline V gene. This CDR3 is built from 14 residues. Trimming took off 12 bases at V and 7 bases at J, with 23 bases between the two ends. Note on this clonotype: What it recognizes is unknown.

Researchers took RNA transcripts and amplified the TCR beta CDR3 regions from them. Carried out on the TCR CDR3, a first-round RT-PCR used the HTBI primer set. TCRdb reanalysed the multiplex PCR reads using MiXCR and keeps one entry per CDR3 protein. The sample yields hundreds of thousands of distinct CDR3 sequences, around 13% seen once. Each diagnosis was grounded in clinical symptoms, serum thyroxine and TRAb, thyroid ultrasound, and orbital computed tomography. Sequencing was done on a sample of blood. The chain combines TRBV24-1 with TRBJ1-2; no clear D. The source is a woman aged 50 to 60 with Graves' ophthalmopathy. For the CDR3, the DNA is TGTGCCCCCTGGATACTCCCAGAGGTCATTGGCTACACCTTC. This codes for CAPWILPEVIGYTF.